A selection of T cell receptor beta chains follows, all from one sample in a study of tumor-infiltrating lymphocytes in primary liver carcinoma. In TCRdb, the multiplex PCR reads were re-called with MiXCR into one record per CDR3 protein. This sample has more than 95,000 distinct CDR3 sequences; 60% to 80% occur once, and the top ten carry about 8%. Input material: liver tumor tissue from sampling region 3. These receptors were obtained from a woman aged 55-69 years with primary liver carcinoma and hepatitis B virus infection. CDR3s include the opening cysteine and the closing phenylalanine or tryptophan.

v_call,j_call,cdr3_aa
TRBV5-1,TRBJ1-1,CASSYDPGANTEAFF
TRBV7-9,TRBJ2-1,CASSLATGTRYNEQIF
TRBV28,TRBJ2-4,CASSLEGLAFIQYF
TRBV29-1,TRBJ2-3,CSASYDRGTDTQYF
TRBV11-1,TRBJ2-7,CASSLWETSCEQYF
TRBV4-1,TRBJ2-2,CAGSQAGTRIGGELFF
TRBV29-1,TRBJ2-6,CSVVGEGTGANVLTF
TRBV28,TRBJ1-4,CASSRTGGATNEKLFF
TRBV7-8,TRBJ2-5,CASSGSQETQYF
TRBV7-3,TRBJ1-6,CASSPGVFNSPLHF
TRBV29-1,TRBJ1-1,CSLLTGGVTEAFF
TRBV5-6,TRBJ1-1,CASRAQANTEAFF
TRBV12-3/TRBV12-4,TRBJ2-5,CASSPRGETQYF
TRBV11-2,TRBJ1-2,CVNSLDRGGGYTF
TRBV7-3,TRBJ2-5,CASSFGPSETQYF
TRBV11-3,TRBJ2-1,CASSSQSSYNEQFF
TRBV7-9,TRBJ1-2,CASSLLTGPF
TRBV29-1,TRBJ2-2,CSVDRLNTGELFF
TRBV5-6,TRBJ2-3,CASSWDRGTDTQYF
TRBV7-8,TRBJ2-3,CASSLAWGTDMQYF
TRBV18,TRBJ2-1,CATSPAYRTGYHEQFF
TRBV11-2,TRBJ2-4,CASSPGLEGGNIQHF
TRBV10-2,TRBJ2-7,CASSGTGDEQYF
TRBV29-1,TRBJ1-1,CSGEGGVGTEAFF
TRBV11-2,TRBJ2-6,CASILGGAGDNVPTF
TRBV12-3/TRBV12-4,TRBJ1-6,CASSLQGANKPLHF
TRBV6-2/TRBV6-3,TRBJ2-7,CASSERGTSLWHDQYF
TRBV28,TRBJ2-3,CASSLPGVTDTQYF
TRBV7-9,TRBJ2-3,CASSRLAGISDTQYF
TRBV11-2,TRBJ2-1,CASSWTGGREQFF
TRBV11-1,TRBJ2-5,CASILRLATKETQYF
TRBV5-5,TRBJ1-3,CASSPVGQAISANTIYF
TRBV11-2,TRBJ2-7,CAIIHQRAGDEQYF
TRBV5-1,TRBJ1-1,CASSTGGGTRYTDAFF
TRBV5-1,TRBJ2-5,CASSRLGEETQYF